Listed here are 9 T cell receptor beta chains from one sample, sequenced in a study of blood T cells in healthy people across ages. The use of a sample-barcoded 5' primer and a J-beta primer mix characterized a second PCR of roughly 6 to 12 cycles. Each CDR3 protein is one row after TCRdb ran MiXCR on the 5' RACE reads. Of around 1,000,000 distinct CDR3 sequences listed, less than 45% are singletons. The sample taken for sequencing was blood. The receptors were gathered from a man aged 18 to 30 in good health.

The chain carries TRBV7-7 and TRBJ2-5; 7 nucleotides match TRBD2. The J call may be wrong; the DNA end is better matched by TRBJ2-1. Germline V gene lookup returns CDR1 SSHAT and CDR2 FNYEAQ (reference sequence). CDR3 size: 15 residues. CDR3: CASSLSPSGQETQFF. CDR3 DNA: TGTGCCAGCAGCCTCTCGCCTAGCGGACAAGAGACCCAGTTCTTC.

CDR3 residues: CASFRGYEQYF. Written as DNA, the CDR3 is TGTGCCAGCTTCCGCGGCTACGAGCAGTACTTC. The V gene is TRBV6-6, the J gene TRBJ2-7; D is undetermined. The CDR3 extends over 11 amino acids. Trimming took 8 bases from V and 3 from J, leaving 8 bases between them. In germline, CDR1 is MNHNY, CDR2 SVGAGI (reference sequence).

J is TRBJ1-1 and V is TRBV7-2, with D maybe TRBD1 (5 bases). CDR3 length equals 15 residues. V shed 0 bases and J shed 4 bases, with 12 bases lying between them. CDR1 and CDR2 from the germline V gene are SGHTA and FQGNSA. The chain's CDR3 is CASSLAEGIGTEAFF. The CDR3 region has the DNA TGTGCCAGCAGCTTAGCGGAGGGGATAGGCACTGAAGCTTTCTTT. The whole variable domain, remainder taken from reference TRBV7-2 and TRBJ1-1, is GAGVSQSPSNKVTEKGKDVELRCDPISGHTALYWYRQSLGQGLEFLIYFQGNSAPDKSGLPSDRFSAERTGGSVSTLTIQRTQQEDSAVYLCASSLAEGIGTEAFFGQGTRLTVV.

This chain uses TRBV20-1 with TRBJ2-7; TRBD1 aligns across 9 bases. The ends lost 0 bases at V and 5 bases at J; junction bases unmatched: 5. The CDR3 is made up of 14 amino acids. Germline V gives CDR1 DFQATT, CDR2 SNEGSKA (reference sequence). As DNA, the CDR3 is TGCAGTGCTAGAGATTGGGGACAGGGCCACGAGCAGTACTTC. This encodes CSARDWGQGHEQYF.

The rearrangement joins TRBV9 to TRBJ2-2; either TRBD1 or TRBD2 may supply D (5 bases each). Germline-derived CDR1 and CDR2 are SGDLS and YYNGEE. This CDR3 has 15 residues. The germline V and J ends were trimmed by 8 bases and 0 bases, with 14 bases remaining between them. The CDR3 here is CASKGGTANTGELFF. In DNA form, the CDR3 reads TGTGCCAGTAAGGGTGGGACGGCGAACACCGGGGAGCTGTTTTTT.

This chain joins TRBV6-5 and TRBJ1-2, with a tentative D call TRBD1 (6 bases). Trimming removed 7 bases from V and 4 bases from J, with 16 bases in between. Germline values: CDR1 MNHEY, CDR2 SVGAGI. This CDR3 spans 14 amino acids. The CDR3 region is CASTFVGGFYGYTF. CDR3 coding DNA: TGTGCCAGCACTTTCGTCGGGGGCTTCTATGGCTACACCTTC.

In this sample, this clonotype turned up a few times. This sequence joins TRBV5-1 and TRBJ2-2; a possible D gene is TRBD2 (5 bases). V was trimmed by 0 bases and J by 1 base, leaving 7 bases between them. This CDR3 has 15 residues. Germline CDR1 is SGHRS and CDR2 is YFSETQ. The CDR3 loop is CASSLDGENTGELFF. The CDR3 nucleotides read TGCGCCAGCAGCTTGGACGGGGAGAACACCGGGGAGCTGTTTTTT.

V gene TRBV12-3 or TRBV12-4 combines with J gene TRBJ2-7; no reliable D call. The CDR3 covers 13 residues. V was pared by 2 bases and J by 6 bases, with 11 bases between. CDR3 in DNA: TGTGCCAGCAGTTTAAATTCTTGGGGCGAGCAGTACTTC. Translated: CASSLNSWGEQYF.

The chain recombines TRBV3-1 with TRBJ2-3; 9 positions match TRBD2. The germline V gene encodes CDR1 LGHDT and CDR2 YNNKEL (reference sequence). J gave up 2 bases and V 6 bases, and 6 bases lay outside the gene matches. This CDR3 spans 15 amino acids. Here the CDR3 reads CASRAGGFLTDTQYF. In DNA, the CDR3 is TGTGCCAGCAGGGCGGGGGGGTTCCTCACAGATACGCAGTATTTT.